This TCR beta chain was recorded in a study of CD8+CD57+ T cells in acquired aplastic anemia. Whoever was chosen for sequencing had shown CD8+CD57+ cell expansion by flow cytometry. Both TCR beta VDJ combination and CDR3 sequence profiling were carried out. Genomic DNA was the template for this profiling. MiXCR was run by TCRdb on the reads, yielding one entry per CDR3 protein. The sample has a few hundred thousand distinct CDR3 sequences; about a third are singletons. CDR1 and CDR2 from the germline V gene are MRHNA and SNTAGT. This CDR3 contains 16 residues. Details on this clonotype: Being one base from a much bigger clone, this may be a read error.

The genes are TRBV6-4 and TRBJ1-2; a possible D gene is TRBD1 (6 bases). The sequencing sample was made of sorted CD4+, CD8+, or CD8+CD57+ T cells (not recorded which) from PBMCs. This TCR was sampled from a human donor with aplastic anemia. CDR3 in amino acids: CASSDARTAFDYGYIF. In DNA, the CDR3 is TGTGCCAGCAGTGACGCCCGGACAGCTTTTGACTATGGCTACATCTTC.